This T cell receptor beta chain appears in the sequencing data of a study of post-analysis software for immune sequencing data (dated by TCRdb to between 2014 and 2016). Study-wide context: The recorded disease courses included relapsing-remitting, secondary progressive and progressive-relapsing multiple sclerosis, and some patients had no subtype annotation. The patient repertoires were set against about 12 previously published healthy control repertoires from donors whose ages ranged from roughly 6 to 27 years. A subset of samples was prepared in parallel using single-end sample barcoding, then pooled and co-amplified after Illumina adapter ligation. What the work shows at the level of the full study, not this receptor alone: The control group was slightly older than the multiple sclerosis patient group. Significantly higher frequencies in patients than in controls were found for about five TRBV segments, including TRBV5-6, TRBV5-1 and TRBV20-1. Direct clustering with F measure showed strong co-clustering of samples prepared in the same batch, prompting a batch-effect correction. Significantly lower normalized Chao1 diversity was found in multiple sclerosis patients than in controls, suggesting substantial peripheral T-cell clonal expansion.

CDR1 and CDR2 (GTSNPN, SVGIG) derive from the germline V gene (reference sequence). The V and J ends are trimmed by 3 bases and 15 bases, leaving 15 bases between them. The CDR3 spans 11 residues, from the cysteine through the phenylalanine. Only CDR3 DNA remains: 33 bases, in frame from the first base. To demonstrate the VDJtools post-analysis software, the study profiled TCR beta repertoires from the peripheral blood of about 13 young patients with multiple sclerosis. The patients with multiple sclerosis were children and adolescents between 6 and 15 years of age. Libraries came from PCR. Sequenced using an Illumina HiSeq 2500. To reduce PCR and sequencing biases, unique molecular identifiers were built into the TCR beta cDNA libraries. Per 1 to 10 million input T cells, some 500,000 cDNA molecules were obtained, such that each molecule approximated one T cell. The patient libraries were prepared and sequenced using the same protocol as the earlier healthy control dataset. Samples belonging to the same batch were prepared together, multiplexed and sequenced on a shared HiSeq lane. The paper's processing steps were these. MIGEC was used to process the raw barcoded reads, and molecular identifier groups with only a single read were discarded before consensus assembly and CDR3 extraction. Clonotype tables were post-analysed with VDJtools, normalizing diversity by down-sampling all datasets to the smallest sample size. To correct batch-related cross-sample contamination, repertoire overlap clustering matched CDR3 amino acid sequences but not nucleotide sequences. The public sequencing data were trimmed at Q25 with fastp and processed into clonotypes with MiXCR by TCRdb, which kept only in-frame beta chains. Rows with a matching CDR3 protein are joined into one entry that keeps the most common DNA and genes. The V and J calls follow TCRdb's processing rather than the paper's. In all, the sample holds some 890,000 distinct CDR3 sequences, and roughly 58% of those were seen once. The ten largest clones capture 4.6% of the sample.

In this sample, this clonotype turned up a few times. Its antigen is unknown. The record has no base qualities; no much larger clone is one base away. The V and J segments used are TRBV30 and TRBJ2-4; the D region possibly corresponds to TRBD2 (5 bases align). This clonotype was obtained from a girl between 10 and 17 years old with multiple sclerosis. The sample was blood. In nucleotides, the sequence is TGTGCCTGGAGAAGCGGTCTTTTTGCGTACTTC. Its translation reads: CAWRSGLFAYF.